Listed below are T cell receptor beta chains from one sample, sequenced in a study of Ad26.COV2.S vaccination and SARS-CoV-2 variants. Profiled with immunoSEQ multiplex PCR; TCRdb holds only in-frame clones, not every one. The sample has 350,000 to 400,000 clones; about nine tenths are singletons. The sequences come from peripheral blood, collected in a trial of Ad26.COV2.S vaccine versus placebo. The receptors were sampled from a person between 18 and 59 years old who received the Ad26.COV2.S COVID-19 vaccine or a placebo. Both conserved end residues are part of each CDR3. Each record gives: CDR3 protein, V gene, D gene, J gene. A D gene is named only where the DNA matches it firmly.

CDR3aa: CASSMDRGLRNQPQHF
v_gene: TRBV19
d_gene: TRBD1
j_gene: TRBJ1-5

CDR3aa: CASSQLRGGEQYF
v_gene: TRBV4-1
d_gene: .
j_gene: TRBJ2-7

CDR3aa: CASSRGGNSYEQYF
v_gene: TRBV5-6
d_gene: TRBD2
j_gene: TRBJ2-7

CDR3aa: CASSSSGKGNNEQFF
v_gene: TRBV5-1
d_gene: TRBD2
j_gene: TRBJ2-1

CDR3aa: CASSRYLDTSYEQYF
v_gene: TRBV19
d_gene: .
j_gene: TRBJ2-7

CDR3aa: CASSPDRANQPQHF
v_gene: TRBV27
d_gene: TRBD1
j_gene: TRBJ1-5

CDR3aa: CASRSTGNTEAFF
v_gene: TRBV25-1
d_gene: .
j_gene: TRBJ1-1

CDR3aa: CASRPGASYNSPLHF
v_gene: TRBV6-5
d_gene: .
j_gene: TRBJ1-6

CDR3aa: CASSLGPAGGRAFF
v_gene: TRBV7-2
d_gene: TRBD1
j_gene: TRBJ1-1

CDR3aa: CASSPTNSNQPQHF
v_gene: TRBV27
d_gene: .
j_gene: TRBJ1-5

CDR3aa: CAWTIPRGGTYEQYF
v_gene: TRBV30
d_gene: .
j_gene: TRBJ2-7

CDR3aa: CASSYPGTSGRAVNYNEQFF
v_gene: TRBV6-2/TRBV6-3
d_gene: TRBD2
j_gene: TRBJ2-1

CDR3aa: CASSQDRAYNEQFF
v_gene: TRBV11-2
d_gene: .
j_gene: TRBJ2-1

CDR3aa: CASSLAPNEQFF
v_gene: TRBV7-9
d_gene: .
j_gene: TRBJ2-1

CDR3aa: CASGSAKNIQYF
v_gene: TRBV12-3/TRBV12-4
d_gene: .
j_gene: TRBJ2-4

CDR3aa: CASSLGQLGEKLFF
v_gene: TRBV5-1
d_gene: .
j_gene: TRBJ1-4

CDR3aa: CASSQERGPGYNSPLHF
v_gene: TRBV3-1/TRBV3-2
d_gene: TRBD1
j_gene: TRBJ1-6

CDR3aa: CASSGGSDTGELFF
v_gene: TRBV5-1
d_gene: .
j_gene: TRBJ2-2

CDR3aa: CASSLTSGSTDTQYF
v_gene: TRBV6-4
d_gene: TRBD2
j_gene: TRBJ2-3

CDR3aa: CASSFGTSGNEQFF
v_gene: TRBV7-3
d_gene: TRBD2
j_gene: TRBJ2-1

CDR3aa: CATSRDPREGAYYGYTF
v_gene: TRBV15
d_gene: TRBD1
j_gene: TRBJ1-2

CDR3aa: CATSRDLAGVYNEQFF
v_gene: TRBV15
d_gene: TRBD2
j_gene: TRBJ2-1

CDR3aa: CASSLRITRGGPHEQYF
v_gene: TRBV11-3
d_gene: .
j_gene: TRBJ2-7

CDR3aa: CASSRPGLADNEQFF
v_gene: TRBV4-1
d_gene: TRBD2
j_gene: TRBJ2-1

CDR3aa: CASSEDQGARETQYF
v_gene: TRBV2
d_gene: TRBD1
j_gene: TRBJ2-5

CDR3aa: CASSLVAGATYNEQFF
v_gene: TRBV5-5
d_gene: TRBD2
j_gene: TRBJ2-1

CDR3aa: CASSLGQRERTGELFF
v_gene: TRBV11-3
d_gene: TRBD2
j_gene: TRBJ2-2

CDR3aa: CASSLWARTENGETQYF
v_gene: TRBV11-2
d_gene: .
j_gene: TRBJ2-5

CDR3aa: CASSQGSEQFF
v_gene: TRBV3-1/TRBV3-2
d_gene: .
j_gene: TRBJ2-1

CDR3aa: CSVEEEGAGGYTF
v_gene: TRBV29-1
d_gene: TRBD1
j_gene: TRBJ1-2

CDR3aa: CAWGGQGSGAFF
v_gene: TRBV30
d_gene: TRBD1
j_gene: TRBJ1-1

CDR3aa: CASSYMDRSNQPQHF
v_gene: TRBV6-2/TRBV6-3
d_gene: .
j_gene: TRBJ1-5

CDR3aa: CASSFPERPTDTQYF
v_gene: TRBV5-4
d_gene: .
j_gene: TRBJ2-3

CDR3aa: CASSSSPRQGANTGELFF
v_gene: TRBV7-9
d_gene: TRBD1
j_gene: TRBJ2-2

CDR3aa: CASSEATHPGQPQHF
v_gene: TRBV2
d_gene: .
j_gene: TRBJ1-5

CDR3aa: CASSLLDPNSPLHF
v_gene: TRBV7-9
d_gene: .
j_gene: TRBJ1-6

CDR3aa: CAIRDRREKLFF
v_gene: TRBV10-3
d_gene: TRBD1
j_gene: TRBJ1-4

CDR3aa: CATSDKLGGSLYEQFF
v_gene: TRBV24-1
d_gene: TRBD2
j_gene: TRBJ2-1

CDR3aa: CASRRDREEAFF
v_gene: TRBV6-6
d_gene: TRBD1
j_gene: TRBJ1-1

CDR3aa: CASSRMGREEKLFF
v_gene: TRBV2
d_gene: .
j_gene: TRBJ1-4

CDR3aa: CSAARGYGYTF
v_gene: TRBV20-1
d_gene: .
j_gene: TRBJ1-2

CDR3aa: CASTLGTSGRDSYEQYF
v_gene: TRBV25-1
d_gene: TRBD2
j_gene: TRBJ2-7

CDR3aa: CASSSGTGVQETQYF
v_gene: TRBV27
d_gene: TRBD1
j_gene: TRBJ2-5

CDR3aa: CASSEIISGTEAFF
v_gene: TRBV2
d_gene: .
j_gene: TRBJ1-1

CDR3aa: CASSLAGTGGEGYTF
v_gene: TRBV5-1
d_gene: TRBD1
j_gene: TRBJ1-2

CDR3aa: CASSLTRTISSYEQYF
v_gene: TRBV7-8
d_gene: .
j_gene: TRBJ2-7

CDR3aa: CASSQVGQGINQPQHF
v_gene: TRBV4-2
d_gene: TRBD1
j_gene: TRBJ1-5

CDR3aa: CASRRPGTRKETQYF
v_gene: TRBV11-2
d_gene: .
j_gene: TRBJ2-5

CDR3aa: CASRRTDSPIYEQYF
v_gene: TRBV5-1
d_gene: .
j_gene: TRBJ2-7

CDR3aa: CAWSVGPRSPLHF
v_gene: TRBV30
d_gene: .
j_gene: TRBJ1-6